This T cell receptor beta chain derives from a study of blood T cell repertoires in COVID-19. Original analysis: Reference gene primer amplification gave nucleated cell count estimates. Data came from immunoSEQ multiplex PCR; TCRdb stores just in-frame clones and leaves some out. V and J calls and clone size follow that table, whereas D and trimming were derived from the DNA. The sample has some 220,000 clones; approximately 90% are singletons. V was clipped by 5 bases and J by 7 bases, with 15 bases between them. This CDR3 spans 14 amino acids. Germline V gene sequence: CDR1 LGHDT, CDR2 YNNKEL (reference sequence). Study members were between roughly 18 and 100 years old and lived in 20 to 30 US regions. Participants had their cohort set by participant-reported clinical history.

The sequence derives from a woman aged 25 to 45 who had recovered from COVID-19. The sequenced sample was PBMCs or T cells enriched from blood (not recorded which). The genes are TRBV3-1 (or the pseudogene TRBV3-2) and TRBJ1-3; weak D call: TRBD1 (6 bases). Here the CDR3 reads CASSYRVLGNTIYF. CDR3 in DNA: TGTGCCAGCAGCTACAGGGTTTTGGGGAACACCATATATTTT.